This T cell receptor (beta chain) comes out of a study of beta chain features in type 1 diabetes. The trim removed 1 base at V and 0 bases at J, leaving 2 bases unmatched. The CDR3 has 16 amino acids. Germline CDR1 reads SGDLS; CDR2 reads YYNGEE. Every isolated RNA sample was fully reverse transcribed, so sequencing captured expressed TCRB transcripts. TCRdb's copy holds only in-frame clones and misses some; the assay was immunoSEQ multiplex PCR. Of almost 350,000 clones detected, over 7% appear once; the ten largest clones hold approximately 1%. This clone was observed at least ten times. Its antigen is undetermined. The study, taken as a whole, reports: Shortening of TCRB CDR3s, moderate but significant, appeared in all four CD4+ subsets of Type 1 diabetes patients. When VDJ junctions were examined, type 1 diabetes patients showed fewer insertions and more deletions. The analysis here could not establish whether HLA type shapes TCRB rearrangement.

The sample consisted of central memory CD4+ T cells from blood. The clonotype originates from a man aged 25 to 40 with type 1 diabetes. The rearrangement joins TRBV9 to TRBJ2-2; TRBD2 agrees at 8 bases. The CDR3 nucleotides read TGTGCCAGCAGCGTACTAGCGGGTGCGAACACCGGGGAGCTGTTTTTT. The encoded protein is CASSVLAGANTGELFF.